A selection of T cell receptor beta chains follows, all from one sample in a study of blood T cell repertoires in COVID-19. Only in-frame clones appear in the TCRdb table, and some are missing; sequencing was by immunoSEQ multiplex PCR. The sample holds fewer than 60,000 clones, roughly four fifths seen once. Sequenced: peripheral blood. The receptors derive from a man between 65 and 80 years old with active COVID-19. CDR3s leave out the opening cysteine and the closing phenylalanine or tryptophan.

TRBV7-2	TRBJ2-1	ASSLVEFGTGGRNEQF
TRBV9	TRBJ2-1	ASSVESGASGVFYNEQF
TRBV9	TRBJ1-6	ASSSGRVNSPLH
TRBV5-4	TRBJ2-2	ASTQSRGDTGELF
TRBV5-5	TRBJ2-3	ASSLVSGGADTQY
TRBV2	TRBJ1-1	ASTGGKGNTEAF
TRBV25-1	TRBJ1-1	ASSESTGGRTEAF
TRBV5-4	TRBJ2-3	ASSFQVMNGADTQY
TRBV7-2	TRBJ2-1	ASSLAAGGLYNEQF
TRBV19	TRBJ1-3	ASSGLQGVRNTIY
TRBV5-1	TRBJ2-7	ASSISGGAYEQY
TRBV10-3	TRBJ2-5	AISESSVETQY
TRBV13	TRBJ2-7	ASSSTGARAYEQY
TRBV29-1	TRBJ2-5	SVIRGGRETQY
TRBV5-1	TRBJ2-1	ASSSLQDNEQF
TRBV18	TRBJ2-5	ASSPPGPERLETQY
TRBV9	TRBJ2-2	ASSEDRLNTGELF
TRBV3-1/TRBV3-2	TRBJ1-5	ASSAGFGEPQH
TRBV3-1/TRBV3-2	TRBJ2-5	ASSQDSQETQY
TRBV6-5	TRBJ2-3	ASSRTGGGADTQY
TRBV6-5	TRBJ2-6	ASSYTRGAGANVLT
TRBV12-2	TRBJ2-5	ASRLDRVDETQY
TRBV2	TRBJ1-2	ASSERTGVYGYT
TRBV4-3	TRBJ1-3	ASSQDRFSGNTIY
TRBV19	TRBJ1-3	ASSIEAHGGNGNTIY
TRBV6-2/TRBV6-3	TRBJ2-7	ASSLRPGTGFQQY
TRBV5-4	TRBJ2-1	ASSLDLDRRSDNEQF
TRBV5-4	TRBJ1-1	ASSLGQEATEAF
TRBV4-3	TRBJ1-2	ASSRGINYGYT
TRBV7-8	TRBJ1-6	ASSLATGNSPLH
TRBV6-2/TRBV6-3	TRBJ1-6	ASSYKGVGSPLH
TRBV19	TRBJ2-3	ASRRGTSGTTDTQY
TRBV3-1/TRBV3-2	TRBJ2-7	ASSQALAGAYEQY
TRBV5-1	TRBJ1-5	ASSLEGFQPQH
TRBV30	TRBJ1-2	AWSVYSLNYGYT
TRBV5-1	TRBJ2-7	ASSASGTGIYEQY
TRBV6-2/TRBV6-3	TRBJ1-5	ASSYGRVGNQPQH
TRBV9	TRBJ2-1	ASSVVTSSDEQF
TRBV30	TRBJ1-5	AWSVRDNQPQH
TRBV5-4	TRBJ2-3	ASSFRAGSDTQY
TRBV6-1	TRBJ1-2	ASSEAGTAVYGYT
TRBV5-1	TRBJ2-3	ASSSRGRDTQY
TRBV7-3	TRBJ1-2	ASSPSPGRGYT
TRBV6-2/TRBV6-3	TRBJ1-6	ASSYSKGQGAYNSPLH
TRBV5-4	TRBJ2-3	ASSLGQLDTQY
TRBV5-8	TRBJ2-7	ASSRDRGGSSYEQY
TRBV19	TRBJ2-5	ASSFRTGTQETQY
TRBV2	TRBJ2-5	ASSGLQGKTQY
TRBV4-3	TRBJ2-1	ASSARLFYEQF
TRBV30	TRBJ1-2	AWSVSHGYT
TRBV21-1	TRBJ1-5	ASSQGGGWRNQPQH